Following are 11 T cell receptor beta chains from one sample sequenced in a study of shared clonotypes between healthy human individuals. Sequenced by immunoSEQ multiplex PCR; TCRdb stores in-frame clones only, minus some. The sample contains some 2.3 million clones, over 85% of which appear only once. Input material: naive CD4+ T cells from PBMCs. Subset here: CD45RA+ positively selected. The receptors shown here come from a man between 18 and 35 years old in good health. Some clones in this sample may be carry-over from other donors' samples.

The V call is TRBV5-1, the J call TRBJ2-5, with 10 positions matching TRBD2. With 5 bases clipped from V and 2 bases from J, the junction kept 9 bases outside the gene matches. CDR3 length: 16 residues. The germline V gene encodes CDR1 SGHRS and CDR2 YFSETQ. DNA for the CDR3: TGCGCCAGCAGGACTAGCGGGTCTATCGGTCAAGAGACCCAGTACTTC. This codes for CASRTSGSIGQETQYF.

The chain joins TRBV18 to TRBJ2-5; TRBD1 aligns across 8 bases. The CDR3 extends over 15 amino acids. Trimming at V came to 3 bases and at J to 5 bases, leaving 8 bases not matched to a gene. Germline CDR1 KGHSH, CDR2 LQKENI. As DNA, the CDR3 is TGTGCCAGCTCACCCCTTGGGGACAGGCATGAGACCCAGTACTTC. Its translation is CASSPLGDRHETQYF. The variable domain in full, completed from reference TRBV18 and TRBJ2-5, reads NAGVMQNPRHLVRRRGQEARLRCSPMKGHSHVYWYRQLPEEGLKFMVYLQKENIIDESGMPKERFSAEFPKEGPSILRIQQVVRGDSAAYFCASSPLGDRHETQYFGPGTRLLVL.

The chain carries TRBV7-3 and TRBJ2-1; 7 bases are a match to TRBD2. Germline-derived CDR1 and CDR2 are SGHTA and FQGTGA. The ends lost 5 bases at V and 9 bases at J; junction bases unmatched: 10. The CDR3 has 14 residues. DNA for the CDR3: TGTGCCAGCAGCCCAACTAGCGTTAGTGGTGAGCAGTTCTTC. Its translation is CASSPTSVSGEQFF.

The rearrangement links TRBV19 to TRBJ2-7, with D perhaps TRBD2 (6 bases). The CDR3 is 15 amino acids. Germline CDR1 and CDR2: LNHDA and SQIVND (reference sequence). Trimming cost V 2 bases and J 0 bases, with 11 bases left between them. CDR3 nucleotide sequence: TGTGCCAGTAGTATAAGGAGGCGGGGCTCCTACGAGCAGTACTTC. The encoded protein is CASSIRRRGSYEQYF.

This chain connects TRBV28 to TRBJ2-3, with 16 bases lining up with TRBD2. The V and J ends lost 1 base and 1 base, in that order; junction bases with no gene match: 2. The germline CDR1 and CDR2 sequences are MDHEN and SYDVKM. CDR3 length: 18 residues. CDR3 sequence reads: CASSLFGTSGRGTDTQYF. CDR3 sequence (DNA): TGTGCCAGCAGTTTATTCGGGACTAGCGGGAGGGGCACAGATACGCAGTATTTT.

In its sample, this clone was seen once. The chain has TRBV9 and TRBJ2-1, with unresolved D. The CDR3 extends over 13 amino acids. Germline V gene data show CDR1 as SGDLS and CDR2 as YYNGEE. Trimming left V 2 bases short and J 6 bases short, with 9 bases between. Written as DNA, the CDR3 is TGTGCCAGCAGCGTCGACCCGACCAATGAGCAGTTCTTC. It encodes CASSVDPTNEQFF.

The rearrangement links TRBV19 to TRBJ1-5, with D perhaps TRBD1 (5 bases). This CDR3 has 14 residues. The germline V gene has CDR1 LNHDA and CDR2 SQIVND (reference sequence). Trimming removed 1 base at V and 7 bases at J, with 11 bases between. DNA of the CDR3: TGTGCCAGTAGTATAGTCAAGGGGCGCCAGCCCCAGCATTTT. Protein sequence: CASSIVKGRQPQHF. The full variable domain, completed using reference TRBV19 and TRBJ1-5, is DGGITQSPKYLFRKEGQNVTLSCEQNLNHDAMYWYRQDPGQGLRLIYYSQIVNDFQKGDIAEGYSVSREKKESFPLTVTSAQKNPTAFYLCASSIVKGRQPQHFGDGTRLSIL.

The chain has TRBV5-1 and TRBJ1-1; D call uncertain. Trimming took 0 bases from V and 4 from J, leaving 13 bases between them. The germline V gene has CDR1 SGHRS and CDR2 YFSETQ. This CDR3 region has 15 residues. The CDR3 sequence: CASSLDGGGSTEAFF. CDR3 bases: TGCGCCAGCAGCTTGGACGGAGGAGGGAGCACTGAAGCTTTCTTT.

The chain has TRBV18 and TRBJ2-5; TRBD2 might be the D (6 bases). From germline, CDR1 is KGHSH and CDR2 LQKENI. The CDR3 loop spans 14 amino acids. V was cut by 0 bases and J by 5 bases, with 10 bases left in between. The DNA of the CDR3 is TGTGCCAGCTCACCACCAGGAGGGTGGGAGACCCAGTACTTC. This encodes CASSPPGGWETQYF.

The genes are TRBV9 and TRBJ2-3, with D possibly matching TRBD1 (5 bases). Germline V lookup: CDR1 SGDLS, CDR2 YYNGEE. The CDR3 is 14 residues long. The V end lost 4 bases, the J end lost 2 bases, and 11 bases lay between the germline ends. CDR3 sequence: CASSPVGATDTQYF. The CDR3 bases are TGTGCCAGCAGCCCCGTAGGGGCCACAGATACGCAGTATTTT.

The CDR3 region has the DNA TGTGCCAGCAGTGAGTTTACGTACACAGATACGCAGTATTTT. Protein: CASSEFTYTDTQYF. This chain links TRBV6-4 with TRBJ2-3; no firm D call. Germline CDR1 is MRHNA and CDR2 is SNTAGT. Trimming shortened V by 3 bases and J by 2 bases, and 9 bases separated the two germline ends. This CDR3 is 14 amino acids long.